These T cell receptor beta chains were read from a single sample in a study of vaccination effects on CD4 cells after COVID-19. Their antigen targets remain unknown. Only in-frame clones appear in the TCRdb table, and some are missing; sequencing was by immunoSEQ multiplex PCR. The data hold roughly 70,000 clones, with roughly two thirds observed a single time. Sequences were derived from CD4+ T cells from PBMCs cultured with HIV peptides, sampled before COVID-19 vaccination. The receptors originated from a human donor who had a prior SARS-CoV-2 infection. The CDR3 runs from the conserved cysteine through the conserved F or W. Fields, in order: D gene, clone size, V gene, J gene, CDR3 protein, CDR3 DNA. D genes are given only for firm matches. The size of a clone is reported for some rows only, either as once, few or many, or as a class for expanded clones.

D: TRBD1; size: .; V: TRBV5-1; J: TRBJ1-2; CDR3: CASSLAEGASYTF; DNA: TGCGCCAGCAGCTTGGCAGAGGGGGCAAGCTACACCTTC
D: .; size: few; V: TRBV28; J: TRBJ2-1; CDR3: CASSPSGGGFYNEQFF; DNA: TGTGCCAGCAGTCCCTCGGGTGGAGGCTTTTACAATGAGCAGTTCTTC
D: .; size: .; V: TRBV6-1; J: TRBJ2-3; CDR3: CASSGGTARHHNTQYF; DNA: TGTGCCAGCAGTGGAGGGACTGCCCGACACCACAATACGCAGTATTTT
D: .; size: few; V: TRBV4-1; J: TRBJ2-1; CDR3: CASSPSPAGFYNEQFF; DNA: TGCGCCAGCAGCCCCAGCCCCGCAGGGTTCTACAATGAGCAGTTCTTC
D: TRBD2; size: .; V: TRBV3-1/TRBV3-2; J: TRBJ2-5; CDR3: CASSLSGGQETQYF; DNA: TGTGCCAGCAGCCTTAGCGGGGGACAAGAGACCCAGTACTTC
D: TRBD1; size: once; V: TRBV27; J: TRBJ2-1; CDR3: CASSFDQRTGPWFF; DNA: TGTGCCAGCAGTTTCGACCAAAGGACAGGCCCTTGGTTCTTC
D: .; size: .; V: TRBV12-2; J: TRBJ2-5; CDR3: CASRFWGPNQETQYF; DNA: TGTGCAAGTCGCTTCTGGGGGCCCAACCAAGAGACCCAGTACTTC
D: .; size: .; V: TRBV5-1; J: TRBJ2-7; CDR3: CASSPVGQGLSEQYF; DNA: TGCGCCAGCAGCCCGGTAGGTCAGGGCCTCAGCGAGCAGTACTTC
D: TRBD2; size: .; V: TRBV11-2; J: TRBJ2-7; CDR3: CASSLNPLAGHEQYF; DNA: TGTGCCAGCAGCTTAAACCCGCTAGCGGGACACGAGCAGTACTTC
D: TRBD2; size: .; V: TRBV6-2/TRBV6-3; J: TRBJ2-1; CDR3: CASSDLAGGDNEQFF; DNA: TGTGCCAGCAGTGACCTAGCGGGGGGGGACAATGAGCAGTTCTTC
D: .; size: once; V: TRBV18; J: TRBJ1-1; CDR3: CASSPPGSYTEAFF; DNA: TGTGCCAGCTCACCACCAGGGTCATACACTGAAGCTTTCTTT
D: .; size: .; V: TRBV5-1; J: TRBJ1-2; CDR3: CASSPLTAYGYTF; DNA: TGCGCCAGCAGCCCATTAACGGCATATGGCTACACCTTC
D: .; size: .; V: TRBV20-1; J: TRBJ1-2; CDR3: CSASGPGLITF; DNA: TGCAGTGCCTCGGGACCGGGCTTGATCACCTTC
D: .; size: .; V: TRBV24-1; J: TRBJ2-3; CDR3: CATSDLPGSGTDTQYF; DNA: TGTGCCACCAGTGATTTGCCGGGGTCGGGCACAGATACGCAGTATTTT
D: .; size: .; V: TRBV5-8; J: TRBJ2-7; CDR3: CASSYDYTGEQYF; DNA: TGTGCCAGCAGCTACGATTACACCGGCGAGCAGTACTTC
D: TRBD2; size: once; V: TRBV6-4; J: TRBJ2-2; CDR3: CASPTGGLAGGANTGELFF; DNA: TGTGCCAGCCCCACCGGAGGACTAGCGGGAGGAGCGAACACCGGGGAGCTGTTTTTT
D: .; size: .; V: TRBV5-4; J: TRBJ1-3; CDR3: CASSSGSDSGGNTIYF; DNA: TGTGCCAGCAGCTCGGGATCCGACAGTGGGGGAAACACCATATATTTT
D: .; size: .; V: TRBV20-1; J: TRBJ1-5; CDR3: CSASRTGVGMWREPQHF; DNA: TGCAGTGCTAGTCGGACGGGGGTTGGAATGTGGAGGGAGCCCCAGCATTTT
D: .; size: once; V: TRBV11-2; J: TRBJ2-5; CDR3: CASSLGQRTPLSQETQYF; DNA: TGTGCCAGCAGCTTAGGTCAACGGACGCCGCTCTCCCAAGAGACCCAGTACTTC
D: .; size: .; V: TRBV19; J: TRBJ2-2; CDR3: CASSVDANTGELFF; DNA: TGTGCCAGTAGTGTGGACGCGAACACCGGGGAGCTGTTTTTT
D: .; size: once; V: TRBV6-1; J: TRBJ1-1; CDR3: CASSERSGTEAFF; DNA: TGTGCCAGCAGTGAAAGGTCTGGCACTGAAGCTTTCTTT
D: .; size: .; V: TRBV19; J: TRBJ2-3; CDR3: CASSIAVSGDTQYF; DNA: TGTGCCAGTAGTATTGCGGTCTCGGGGGATACGCAGTATTTT
D: .; size: once; V: TRBV4-2; J: TRBJ2-3; CDR3: CASSQDIAGARNTQYF; DNA: TGTGCCAGCAGCCAAGATATCGCGGGGGCCCGGAATACGCAGTATTTT
D: TRBD1; size: once; V: TRBV5-4; J: TRBJ2-1; CDR3: CASSLGQAVYNEQFF; DNA: TGTGCCAGCAGCCTGGGACAGGCGGTGTACAATGAGCAGTTCTTC
D: .; size: few; V: TRBV11-3; J: TRBJ2-1; CDR3: CASSLDMWESSYNEQFF; DNA: TGTGCCAGCAGCTTAGATATGTGGGAGAGCTCCTACAATGAGCAGTTCTTC
D: TRBD2; size: .; V: TRBV5-4; J: TRBJ2-3; CDR3: CASSQGTSGRAGLRDTQYF; DNA: TGTGCCAGCAGCCAAGGGACTAGCGGGAGGGCCGGTTTGCGAGATACGCAGTATTTT
D: TRBD1; size: few; V: TRBV12-5; J: TRBJ1-1; CDR3: CASGPRTGLDTEAFF; DNA: TGTGCTAGTGGTCCCCGGACAGGGCTGGACACTGAAGCTTTCTTT
D: .; size: .; V: TRBV7-2; J: TRBJ2-6; CDR3: CASSLGISGANVLTF; DNA: TGTGCCAGCAGCTTGGGGATCTCTGGGGCCAACGTCCTGACTTTC
D: .; size: .; V: TRBV5-1; J: TRBJ1-1; CDR3: CASSFLTENTEAFF; DNA: TGCGCCAGCAGCTTCCTCACAGAGAACACTGAAGCTTTCTTT
D: TRBD2; size: .; V: TRBV4-2; J: TRBJ2-3; CDR3: CASSQGAGDQDTQYF; DNA: TGTGCCAGCAGCCAAGGGGCGGGAGATCAGGATACGCAGTATTTT